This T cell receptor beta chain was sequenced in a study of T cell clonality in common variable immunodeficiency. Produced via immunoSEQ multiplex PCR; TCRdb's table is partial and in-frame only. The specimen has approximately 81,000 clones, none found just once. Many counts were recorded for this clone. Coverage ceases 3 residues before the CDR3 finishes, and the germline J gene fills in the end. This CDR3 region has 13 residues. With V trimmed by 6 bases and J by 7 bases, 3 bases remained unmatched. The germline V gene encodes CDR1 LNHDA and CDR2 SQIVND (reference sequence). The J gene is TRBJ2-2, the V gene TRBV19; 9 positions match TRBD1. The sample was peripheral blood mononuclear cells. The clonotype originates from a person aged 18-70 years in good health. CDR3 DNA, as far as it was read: TGTGCCAGTAGGGACAGGGGAATCGGGGAG. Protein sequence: CASRDRGIGE. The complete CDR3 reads CASRDRGIGELFF. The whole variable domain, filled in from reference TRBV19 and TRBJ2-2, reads DGGITQSPKYLFRKEGQNVTLSCEQNLNHDAMYWYRQDPGQGLRLIYYSQIVNDFQKGDIAEGYSVSREKKESFPLTVTSAQKNPTAFYLCASRDRGIGELFFGEGSRLTVL.